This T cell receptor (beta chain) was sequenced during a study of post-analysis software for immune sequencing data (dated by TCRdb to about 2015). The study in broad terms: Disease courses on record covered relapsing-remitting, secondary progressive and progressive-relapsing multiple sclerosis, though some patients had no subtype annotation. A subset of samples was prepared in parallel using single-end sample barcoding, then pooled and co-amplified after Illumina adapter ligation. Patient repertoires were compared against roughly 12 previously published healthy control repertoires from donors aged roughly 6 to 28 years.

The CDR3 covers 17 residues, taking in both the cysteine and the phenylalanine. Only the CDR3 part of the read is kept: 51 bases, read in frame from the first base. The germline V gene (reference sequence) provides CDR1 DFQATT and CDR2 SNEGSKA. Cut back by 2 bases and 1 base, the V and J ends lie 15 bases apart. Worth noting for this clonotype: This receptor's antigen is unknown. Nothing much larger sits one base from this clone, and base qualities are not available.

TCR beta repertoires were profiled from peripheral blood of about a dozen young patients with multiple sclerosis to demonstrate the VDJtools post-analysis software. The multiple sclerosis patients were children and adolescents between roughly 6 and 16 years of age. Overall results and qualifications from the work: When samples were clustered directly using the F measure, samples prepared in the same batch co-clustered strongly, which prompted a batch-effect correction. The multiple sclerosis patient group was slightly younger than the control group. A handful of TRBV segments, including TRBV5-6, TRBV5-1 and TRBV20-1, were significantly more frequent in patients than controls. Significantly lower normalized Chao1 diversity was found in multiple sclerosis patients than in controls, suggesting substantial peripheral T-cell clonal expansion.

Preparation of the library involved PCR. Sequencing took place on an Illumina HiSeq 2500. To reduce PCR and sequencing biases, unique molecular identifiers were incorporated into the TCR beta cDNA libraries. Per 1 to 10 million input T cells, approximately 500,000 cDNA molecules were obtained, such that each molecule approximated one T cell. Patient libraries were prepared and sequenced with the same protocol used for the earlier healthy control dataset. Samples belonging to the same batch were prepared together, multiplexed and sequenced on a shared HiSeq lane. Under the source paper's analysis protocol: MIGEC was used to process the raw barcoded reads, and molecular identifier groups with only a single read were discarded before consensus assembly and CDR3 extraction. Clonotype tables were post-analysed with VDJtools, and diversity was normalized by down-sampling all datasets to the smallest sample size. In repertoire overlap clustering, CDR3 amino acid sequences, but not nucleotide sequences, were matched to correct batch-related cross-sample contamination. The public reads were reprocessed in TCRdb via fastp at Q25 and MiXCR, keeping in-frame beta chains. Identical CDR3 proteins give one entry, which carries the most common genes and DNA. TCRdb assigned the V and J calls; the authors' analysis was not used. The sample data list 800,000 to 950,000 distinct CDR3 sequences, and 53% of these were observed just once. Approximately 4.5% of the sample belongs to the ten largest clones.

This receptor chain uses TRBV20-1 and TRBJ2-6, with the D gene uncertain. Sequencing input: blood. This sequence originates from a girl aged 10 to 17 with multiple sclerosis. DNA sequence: TGCAGTGCTAGAAATCAGGTTCGCGAGTCTGGGGCCAACGTCCTGACTTTC. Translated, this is CSARNQVRESGANVLTF.